Listed below are T cell receptor beta chains from one sample, sequenced in a study of T cells in Graves' hyperthyroidism and ophthalmopathy. TCRdb re-derived calls from the multiplex PCR reads in MiXCR, one entry per CDR3 protein. Of 600,000 to 700,000 distinct CDR3 sequences listed, about 15% are singletons. Sequencing used blood. These receptor sequences come from a middle-aged woman with Graves' ophthalmopathy. CDR3s include the opening cysteine and the closing phenylalanine or tryptophan. A D gene is named only where the DNA matches it firmly. The size of a clone is reported for some rows only, either as once, few or many, or as a class for expanded clones.

clone size	V gene	J gene	D gene	CDR3 protein	CDR3 DNA
.	TRBV29-1	TRBJ2-2	.	CSVMQGGRLFF	TGCAGCGTAATGCAGGGCGGTCGGCTGTTTTTT
many	TRBV20-1	TRBJ2-7	.	CSARDPSNEAYEQYF	TGCAGTGCTAGAGATCCATCCAATGAAGCCTACGAGCAGTACTTC
few	TRBV4-3	TRBJ2-7	TRBD2	CASSQRLAGGEEQYF	TGCGCCAGCAGCCAGAGACTAGCGGGAGGGGAAGAGCAGTACTTC
many	TRBV7-8	TRBJ1-1	.	CASSHTGGRAAFF	TGTGCCAGCAGCCACACGGGGGGGAGGGCAGCTTTCTTT
many	TRBV5-1	TRBJ2-7	TRBD2	CASSRSGSAISYEQYF	TGCGCCAGCAGTCGTAGCGGGAGTGCGATCTCCTACGAGCAGTACTTC
many	TRBV6-1	TRBJ2-7	TRBD1	CASSKRTGPHEQYF	TGTGCCAGCAGTAAAAGGACAGGACCCCACGAGCAGTACTTC
many	TRBV6-2/TRBV6-3	TRBJ1-2	.	CASRPQSIYGYTF	TGTGCCAGCAGGCCCCAGTCCATCTATGGCTACACCTTC
many	TRBV6-5	TRBJ1-5	.	CASSYSPDSNQPQHF	TGTGCCAGCAGTTACTCTCCAGATAGCAATCAGCCCCAGCATTTT
many	TRBV7-2	TRBJ2-2	.	CASSTGLAWNGELFF	TGTGCCAGCAGCACGGGACTCGCGTGGAACGGGGAGCTGTTTTTT
few	TRBV2	TRBJ2-1	.	CASSTTIVVSNEQFF	TGTGCCAGCAGTACCACTATAGTTGTTTCCAATGAGCAGTTCTTC
.	TRBV28	TRBJ2-7	TRBD2	CASSLPSGLAGAHEQYF	TGTGCCAGCAGTTTACCCAGTGGGCTAGCGGGAGCCCACGAGCAGTACTTC
many	TRBV6-2/TRBV6-3	TRBJ1-2	.	CASSSRAAGHYGYTF	TGTGCCAGCAGTTCGAGAGCGGCAGGGCACTATGGCTACACCTTC
many	TRBV11-2	TRBJ2-5	.	CASSFDYAETQYF	TGTGCCAGCAGCTTTGATTATGCCGAGACCCAGTACTTC
.	TRBV12-3/TRBV12-4	TRBJ2-7	.	CASSLAGDSSAYEQYF	TGTGCCAGCAGTTTGGCGGGGGACAGTTCCGCCTACGAGCAGTACTTC